The rows below give T cell receptor beta chains drawn from one sample of a study of blood T cell repertoires in COVID-19. Assay used: immunoSEQ multiplex PCR; TCRdb lists only in-frame clones, some missing. Of some 240,000 clones in the sample, 75% to 90% were seen once. Sequenced material: peripheral blood. Receptors originate from a woman aged 40 to 50 who had recovered from COVID-19. The CDR3 runs from the conserved cysteine through the conserved F or W. The D gene is left open where the match is weak. Expanded clones are given a class, and other clones once, few, many or no size at all.

>TRBV4-3|TRBJ2-1|.|TRBD1
CASSQATGVNEQFF
TGCGCCAGCAGCCAGGCAACAGGGGTCAATGAGCAGTTCTTC
>TRBV7-6|TRBJ1-1|once|TRBD1
CASSLTGGGEAFF
TGTGCCAGCAGCCTTACAGGGGGGGGTGAAGCTTTCTTT
>TRBV19|TRBJ2-5|.|TRBD2
CASSPTGTRGLAQYF
TGTGCCAGTAGTCCTACCGGGACTAGGGGCCTAGCCCAGTACTTC
>TRBV11-2|TRBJ1-4|.|.
CASSLGARGDEKLFF
TGTGCCAGCAGCTTAGGAGCGCGGGGGGATGAAAAACTGTTTTTT
>TRBV19|TRBJ1-2|.|.
CASNSGGRHGYTF
TGTGCCAGTAATTCGGGGGGCAGGCATGGCTACACCTTC
>TRBV6-5|TRBJ1-5|.|.
CASSYSFRDQPQHF
TGTGCCAGCAGTTACTCGTTCAGGGATCAGCCCCAGCATTTT
>TRBV11-2|TRBJ2-1|.|.
CASSPGARSPGSYNEQFF
TGTGCCAGCAGCCCCGGAGCTAGATCTCCGGGATCCTACAATGAGCAGTTCTTC
>TRBV7-2|TRBJ1-5|.|.
CASSQGGNQPQHF
TGTGCCAGCAGCCAAGGGGGAAATCAGCCCCAGCATTTT
>TRBV5-4|TRBJ2-3|.|TRBD2
CASSLVGGDDTQYF
TGTGCCAGCAGCTTGGTGGGGGGGGACGATACGCAGTATTTT
>TRBV5-1|TRBJ2-5|.|.
CASSRGGGRGQETQYF
TGCGCCAGCAGCCGGGGTGGGGGCAGGGGCCAAGAGACCCAGTACTTC
>TRBV19|TRBJ2-1|.|TRBD1
CASSGQGRGNEQFF
TGTGCCAGTTCGGGACAGGGGAGGGGCAATGAGCAGTTCTTC
>TRBV7-9|TRBJ1-3|.|TRBD1
CASSIRQGQGNTIYF
TGTGCCAGCAGCATTCGACAGGGGCAAGGAAACACCATATATTTT
>TRBV29-1|TRBJ2-7|.|TRBD1
CSVSGTTGDEQYF
TGCAGCGTCTCTGGTACAACAGGGGACGAACAGTACTTC
>TRBV10-3|TRBJ1-3|.|TRBD1
CAISGTGDGNTIYF
TGTGCCATCAGCGGGACAGGCGATGGAAACACCATATATTTT
>TRBV4-3|TRBJ1-4|.|TRBD1
CASSQGQGGWANEKLFF
TGCGCCAGCAGCCAAGGACAGGGAGGTTGGGCTAATGAAAAACTGTTTTTT
>TRBV27|TRBJ1-3|once|TRBD1
CASSPRGTGQFSGNTIYF
TGTGCCAGCAGTCCCAGAGGGACAGGACAATTCTCTGGAAACACCATATATTTT
>TRBV6-5|TRBJ1-3|.|.
CASSYSIGLAGNTIYF
TGTGCCAGCAGTTACTCGATTGGGCTCGCCGGAAACACCATATATTTT
>TRBV7-9|TRBJ2-2|.|TRBD2
CASSSARAGGGGGELFF
TGTGCCAGCAGCTCCGCCCGAGCGGGAGGCGGGGGCGGGGAGCTGTTTTTT
>TRBV5-4|TRBJ2-5|.|TRBD2
CASSLDPSGQETQYF
TGTGCCAGCAGCTTGGATCCTAGCGGACAAGAGACCCAGTACTTC
>TRBV6-5|TRBJ2-3|once|.
CASRTKGDTQYF
TGTGCCAGTCGGACAAAAGGGGATACGCAGTATTTT
>TRBV6-5|TRBJ1-4|.|.
CASNLVREGEKLFF
TGTGCCAGCAACTTAGTCCGGGAGGGTGAAAAACTGTTTTTT
>TRBV29-1|TRBJ1-1|.|.
CSVLAGLWDTEAFF
TGCAGCGTCTTGGCGGGTCTTTGGGACACTGAAGCTTTCTTT
>TRBV12-1|TRBJ2-5|.|.
CASSSRLLETQYF
TGTGCCAGCAGCTCCAGACTATTGGAGACCCAGTACTTC
>TRBV11-2|TRBJ2-7|.|TRBD1
CASSRGRGQYEQYF
TGTGCCAGCAGCCGTGGAAGGGGGCAGTACGAGCAGTACTTC
>TRBV19|TRBJ1-1|.|.
CASSILGQPLEAFF
TGTGCCAGTAGTATTTTGGGGCAACCCTTAGAAGCTTTCTTT
>TRBV29-1|TRBJ1-2|.|.
CSVDPAHEPPLRGYTF
TGCAGCGTTGATCCCGCCCATGAACCTCCACTGCGGGGCTACACCTTC
>TRBV19|TRBJ2-7|.|.
CASSMLRGGRGNPYEQYF
TGTGCCAGTAGTATGCTTCGGGGGGGCAGGGGGAATCCCTACGAGCAGTACTTC
>TRBV19|TRBJ1-5|.|.
CASSIAGRGGGPQHF
TGTGCCAGTAGTATAGCTGGGAGGGGTGGAGGGCCCCAGCATTTT
>TRBV2|TRBJ1-3|few|TRBD1
CACRTGFGNTIYF
TGTGCCTGCCGGACAGGGTTCGGAAACACCATATATTTT
>TRBV11-2|TRBJ1-2|.|TRBD1
CASSLGDRFNYGYTF
TGTGCCAGCAGCTTAGGGGACAGATTTAACTATGGCTACACCTTC
>TRBV19|TRBJ2-1|.|.
CASQTWAEGDEQFF
TGTGCCAGCCAGACTTGGGCCGAGGGGGATGAGCAGTTCTTC
>TRBV4-3|TRBJ1-1|.|TRBD1
CASSQERDRAGTEAFF
TGCGCCAGCAGCCAAGAAAGGGACAGGGCGGGAACTGAAGCTTTCTTT
>TRBV6-6|TRBJ2-2|.|TRBD1
CASKMGQGTGGELFF
TGTGCCAGCAAAATGGGACAGGGGACGGGCGGGGAGCTGTTTTTT
>TRBV4-1|TRBJ2-1|.|TRBD2
CASSQDPTLTLAGGIDNEQFF
TGCGCCAGCAGCCAAGATCCAACCTTAACTCTAGCGGGAGGGATCGACAATGAGCAGTTCTTC
>TRBV9|TRBJ2-3|.|TRBD2
CASSANLASSGGTDTQYF
TGTGCCAGCAGCGCAAATCTGGCGTCTAGCGGTGGCACAGATACGCAGTATTTT
>TRBV9|TRBJ2-1|.|TRBD2
CASSVEVGGAHNEQFF
TGTGCCAGCAGCGTAGAGGTCGGGGGGGCACACAATGAGCAGTTCTTC
>TRBV6-5|TRBJ1-4|.|TRBD1
CASRTGGGEKLFF
TGTGCCAGCAGGACAGGGGGTGGGGAAAAACTGTTTTTT
>TRBV4-3|TRBJ2-1|.|.
CASSQEHYNEQFF
TGCGCCAGCAGCCAAGAACATTACAATGAGCAGTTCTTC
>TRBV27|TRBJ1-4|.|TRBD1
CASRPGGGGRKLFF
TGTGCCAGCAGGCCAGGGGGCGGAGGTCGGAAACTGTTTTTT
>TRBV10-1|TRBJ2-1|.|TRBD2
CASCVGGRGEPFF
TGCGCCAGCTGTGTGGGGGGGCGGGGGGAACCGTTCTTC
>TRBV29-1|TRBJ1-2|.|.
CSVVDRRDGYTF
TGCAGCGTTGTTGATCGCCGGGATGGCTACACCTTC
>TRBV4-1|TRBJ1-3|.|.
CASSQDKLIGRNTIYF
TGCGCCAGCAGCCAAGATAAACTCATTGGTAGAAACACCATATATTTT
>TRBV3-1/TRBV3-2|TRBJ2-1|.|TRBD1
CASSQPGQGFNEQFF
TGTGCCAGCAGCCAACCGGGACAGGGGTTCAATGAGCAGTTCTTC
>TRBV21-1|TRBJ1-5|.|.
CASSKGEGSEEPQHF
TGTGCCAGCAGCAAAGGAGAGGGATCTGAGGAGCCCCAGCATTTT